The 12 T cell receptor beta chains in this list originate from one sample, sequenced in a study of T cell repertoires in cytomegalovirus infection. TCRdb reprocessed the reads via MiXCR and lists one record per CDR3 protein. The sample includes approximately 350,000 distinct CDR3 sequences, about a third of them seen just once. The antigens of these receptors remain unknown. The starting material was cultured PBMCs, obtained from culture after CMV antigen stimulation. These receptors were taken from a human donor in good health (CMV status not recorded). Some clones in this sample may be carry-over from other donors' samples.

The chain has TRBV24-1 and TRBJ1-2; 7 bases are a match to TRBD1. Germline V gene sequence: CDR1 KGHDR, CDR2 SFDVKD. The V and J ends lost 1 base and 7 bases, in that order; junction bases with no gene match: 5. CDR3 length: 14 amino acids. CDR3 DNA sequence: TGTGCCACCAGTGATTTCGACAGGGACTCTGGCTACACCTTC. It specifies CATSDFDRDSGYTF.

The chain recombines TRBV12-3 or TRBV12-4 with TRBJ1-1, with D unresolved. CDR3 length: 13 amino acids. The V gene lost 8 bases and the J gene lost 4 bases, with 14 bases spanning the gap. In nucleotides, the CDR3 is TGTGCCAGCCGTTGGGGTTTTATCACTGAAGCTTTCTTT. Translating it yields CASRWGFITEAFF.

This clonotype came up many times. The chain is built from TRBV7-9 and TRBJ2-3; D unclear. V lost 6 bases and J lost 0, with 7 bases in between. Germline assignment: CDR1 SEHNR and CDR2 FQNEAQ (reference sequence). This CDR3 region has 13 residues. CDR3 DNA sequence: TGTGCCAGCAGGTCCGTCAGCACAGATACGCAGTATTTT. Translated, it gives CASRSVSTDTQYF.

The rearrangement links TRBV7-2 to TRBJ2-7, with a possible D match to TRBD2 (6 bases). The CDR3 is made up of 15 amino acids. V lost 1 base and J lost 2, with 12 bases in between. Per the germline V gene, CDR1 is SGHTA and CDR2 is FQGNSA. CDR3 residues: CASSLDRDSTYEQYF. CDR3 bases: TGTGCCAGCAGCTTAGACCGGGACTCCACCTACGAGCAGTACTTC.

The CDR3: CASSFSPNNEQFF. CDR3 nucleotide sequence: TGTGCCAGCAGTTTTAGTCCCAACAATGAGCAGTTCTTC. J is TRBJ2-1 and V is TRBV12-3 or TRBV12-4; D not certain. V dropped 3 bases and J dropped 5 bases, with 8 bases sitting between them. This CDR3 region has 13 residues.

This clonotype has a handful of counts. This rearrangement joins TRBV4-3 to TRBJ2-3; possibly TRBD2 for D (6 bases). CDR1 and CDR2 from the germline V gene are LGHNA and YSLEER. The CDR3 loop spans 16 amino acids. V was clipped by 0 bases and J by 0 bases, with 10 bases between them. The chain's CDR3 is CASSQDLARSTDTQYF. For the CDR3, the DNA is TGCGCCAGCAGCCAAGACCTAGCGAGGAGCACAGATACGCAGTATTTT.

This sequence joins TRBV7-6 and TRBJ1-1; 8 bases map to TRBD1. Germline loops: CDR1 SGHVS, CDR2 FNYEAQ. Trimming removed 4 bases from V and 1 base from J; junction bases left unmatched: 8. The CDR3 is 16 residues long. Here the CDR3 reads CASSSFRTGKNTEAFF. CDR3 nucleotide sequence: TGTGCCAGCAGCTCCTTTAGGACAGGGAAGAACACTGAAGCTTTCTTT.

This clonotype was seen only a few times. The chain has TRBV7-9 and TRBJ1-3, with D unresolved. V lost 4 bases, J lost 0 bases, and 7 bases lay in between. The CDR3 covers 14 residues. The germline V gene encodes CDR1 SEHNR and CDR2 FQNEAQ (reference sequence). The CDR3 is CASSWSGSGNTIYF. The CDR3 DNA sequence: TGTGCCAGCAGCTGGTCGGGCTCTGGAAACACCATATATTTT.

CDR3 coding DNA: TGTGCCAGCAGCACCGGGGATCGGGGTTTCTCCTACGAGCAGTACGTC. As protein: CASSTGDRGFSYEQYV. The chain uses TRBV5-3 and TRBJ2-7; D might be TRBD2 (5 bases). TRBV5-3 belongs to the ORF category, with a function that is uncertain. V gave up 8 bases and J gave up 0 bases, with 21 bases separating them. This CDR3 is built from 16 residues.

The rearrangement links TRBV4-1 to TRBJ2-1; no reliable D call. This CDR3 has 16 residues. Trimming stripped 0 bases from V and 0 bases from J, with 9 bases between. Per germline, CDR1 MGHRA and CDR2 YSYEKL. The CDR3 region is CASSQDFHSSYNEQFF. The CDR3 coding sequence is TGCGCCAGCAGCCAAGATTTCCACAGCTCCTACAATGAGCAGTTCTTC.

This clonotype came up many times. The chain joins TRBV19 to TRBJ1-2; D is ambiguous. The CDR3 spans 12 residues. V was pared by 5 bases and J by 3 bases, with 7 bases between. From germline, CDR1 is LNHDA and CDR2 SQIVND (reference sequence). The CDR3 protein is CASSLVDYGYTF. The CDR3 DNA is TGTGCCAGTAGTTTGGTGGACTATGGCTACACCTTC.

This clonotype showed up just a few times. The chain is built from TRBV7-2 and TRBJ1-5; 7 bases align to TRBD1. Trimming at V came to 1 base and at J to 4 bases, leaving 4 bases not matched to a gene. CDR3 length: 15 residues. Germline CDR1 and CDR2: SGHTA and FQGNSA. The CDR3 sequence is CASSLVGQLNQPQHF. Here the CDR3 DNA reads TGTGCCAGCAGCTTAGTGGGACAGCTTAATCAGCCCCAGCATTTT.